This T cell receptor (beta chain) derives from a study of beta chain features in type 1 diabetes. Expressed TCRB transcripts were sequenced, since all the RNA that had been isolated was reverse transcribed. The data were produced by immunoSEQ multiplex PCR, yet TCRdb's version contains in-frame clones alone and is incomplete. The table shows around 190,000 clones, with about 13% occurring only once. This clone was detected only a few times. CDR1 SNHLY and CDR2 FYNNEI come from the germline V gene. The CDR3 is made up of 14 amino acids. The ends were cut back, 1 base at V and 6 bases at J, with 10 bases in the middle.

The genes are TRBV2 and TRBJ1-5, with no clear D. The receptor was derived from a woman in her late teens or twenties in good health. The source material was central memory CD4+ T cells from blood. Here the CDR3 reads CASSEGRGPQPQHF. The CDR3, as DNA: TGTGCCAGCAGTGAAGGCCGAGGGCCTCAGCCCCAGCATTTT.